These T cell receptor beta chains were read from a single sample in a study of T cells after yellow fever vaccination. In TCRdb, the 5' RACE reads were re-called with MiXCR into one record per CDR3 protein. The sample contains more than 80,000 distinct CDR3 sequences, 5.8% of which appear only once. This specimen was CD8+ T cells sorted from PBMCs, taken 10 days after the yellow fever booster vaccination. Receptor source: a man between 18 and 35 years old who received the YFV17D yellow fever vaccine. The CDR3 runs from the conserved cysteine through the conserved F or W. A D gene is named only where the DNA matches it firmly. Not all rows give a size; the values are once, few, many and, for expanded clones, a class.

j_call clone_size d_call v_call cdr3_nt cdr3_aa
TRBJ1-6 . . TRBV5-1 TGCGCCAGCAGCCCCAATCGGTGGAGCTCCTATAATTCACCCCTCCACTTT CASSPNRWSSYNSPLHF
TRBJ2-1 . . TRBV7-9 TGTGCCAGCAGCCACCAGTCGGCGGTGGAGTACAATGAGCAGTTCTTC CASSHQSAVEYNEQFF
TRBJ2-7 . TRBD1 TRBV20-1 TGCAGTGCTCTCAACCAGGACAGGGGGACCGTCGAGCAGTACTTC CSALNQDRGTVEQYF
TRBJ2-3 many . TRBV12-3/TRBV12-4 TGTGCCAGCAGTTGGGGTAGAGGAGATACGCAGTATTTT CASSWGRGDTQYF
TRBJ2-6 . . TRBV4-3 TGCGCCAGCAGCCAAGAGGTCTCAGAGACCGGGGCCAACGTCCTGACTTTC CASSQEVSETGANVLTF
TRBJ2-1 few . TRBV3-1 TGTGCCAGCAGCCAAGACCAGGTAGGCTACAATGAGCAGTTCTTC CASSQDQVGYNEQFF
TRBJ1-1 few . TRBV19 TGTGCCAGTAGTAGGGTCCCAAGGAACACTGAAGCTTTCTTT CASSRVPRNTEAFF
TRBJ1-1 few . TRBV7-2 TGTGCCAGCAGCTTAGGAAACCCTGAAGCTTTCTTT CASSLGNPEAFF
TRBJ1-5 many . TRBV6-2/TRBV6-3 TGTGCCGCCGGGGCAGGGGCGTCTTCGCCCCAGCATTTT CAAGAGASSPQHF
TRBJ2-3 many . TRBV10-1 TGCGCCAGCAGTGATGGGACCCCTCTCTCCACGCAGTATTTT CASSDGTPLSTQYF
TRBJ1-5 few . TRBV20-1 TGCAGTGCTAGTCACGGGTCGAATCAGCCCCAGCATTTT CSASHGSNQPQHF
TRBJ2-1 . TRBD2 TRBV4-3 TGCGCCAGCAGCCAAGAAAGGGTTAGCGGGGGGTACCGCGATGAGCAGTTCTTC CASSQERVSGGYRDEQFF
TRBJ2-3 . . TRBV20-1 TGCAGTGTTAGGGCGGGCACAGATACGCAGTATTTT CSVRAGTDTQYF
TRBJ2-3 few TRBD2 TRBV29-1 TGCAGCGTTGAGTCCCCTAGCGGGGGTTACACAGATACGCAGTATTTT CSVESPSGGYTDTQYF
TRBJ2-7 few . TRBV10-3 TGTGCCATCAGTGTCGGAGGGGGGAGTTACGAGCAGTACTTC CAISVGGGSYEQYF
TRBJ2-3 many . TRBV29-1 TGCAGCGTTGATGTGACCGGGGATACGCAGTATTTT CSVDVTGDTQYF
TRBJ2-1 hyperexpanded TRBD1 TRBV5-6 TGTGCCAGCAGCCCGCCGGGACAGCACAATGAGCAGTTCTTC CASSPPGQHNEQFF
TRBJ1-1 few TRBD1 TRBV3-1 TGTGCCAGCAGCCAAGTCCTCCACGGGACAGGGGAGGAGGTTTTCTTT CASSQVLHGTGEEVFF
TRBJ2-5 few . TRBV4-3 TGCGCCAGCAGCCAAAGACAGAGAAAAGAGACCCAGTACTTC CASSQRQRKETQYF